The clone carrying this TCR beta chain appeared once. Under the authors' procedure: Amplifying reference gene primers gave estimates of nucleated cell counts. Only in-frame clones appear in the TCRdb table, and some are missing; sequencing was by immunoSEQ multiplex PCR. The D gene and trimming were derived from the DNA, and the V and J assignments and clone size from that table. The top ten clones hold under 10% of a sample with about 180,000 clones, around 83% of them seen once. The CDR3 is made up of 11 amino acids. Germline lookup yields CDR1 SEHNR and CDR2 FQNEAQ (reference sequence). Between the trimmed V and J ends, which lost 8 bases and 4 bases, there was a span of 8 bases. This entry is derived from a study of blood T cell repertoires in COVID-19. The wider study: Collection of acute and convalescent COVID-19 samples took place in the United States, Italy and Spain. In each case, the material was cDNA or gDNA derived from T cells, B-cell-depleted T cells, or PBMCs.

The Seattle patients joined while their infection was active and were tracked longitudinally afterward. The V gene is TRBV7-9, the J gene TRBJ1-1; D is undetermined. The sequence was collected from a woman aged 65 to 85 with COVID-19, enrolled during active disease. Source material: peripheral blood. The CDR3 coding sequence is TGTGCCAGCGATCGCGGCACTGAAGCTTTCTTT. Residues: CASDRGTEAFF. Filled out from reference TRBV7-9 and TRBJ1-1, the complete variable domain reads DTGVSQNPRHKITKRGQNVTFRCDPISEHNRLYWYRQTLGQGPEFLTYFQNEAQLEKSRLLSDRFSAERPKGSFSTLEIQRTEQGDSAMYLCASDRGTEAFFGQGTRLTVV.